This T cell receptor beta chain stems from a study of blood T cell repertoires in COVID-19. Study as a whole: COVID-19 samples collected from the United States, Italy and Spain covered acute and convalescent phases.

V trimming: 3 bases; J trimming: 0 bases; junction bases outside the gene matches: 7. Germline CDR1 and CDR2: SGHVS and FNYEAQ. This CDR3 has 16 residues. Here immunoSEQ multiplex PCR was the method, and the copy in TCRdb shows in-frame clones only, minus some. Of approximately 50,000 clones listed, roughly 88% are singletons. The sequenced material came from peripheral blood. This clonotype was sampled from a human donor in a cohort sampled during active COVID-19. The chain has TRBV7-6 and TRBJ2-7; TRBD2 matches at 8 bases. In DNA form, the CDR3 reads TGTGCCAGCAGCTTGGAAACTAGCGGTAGCTCCTACGAGCAGTACTTC. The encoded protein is CASSLETSGSSYEQYF.